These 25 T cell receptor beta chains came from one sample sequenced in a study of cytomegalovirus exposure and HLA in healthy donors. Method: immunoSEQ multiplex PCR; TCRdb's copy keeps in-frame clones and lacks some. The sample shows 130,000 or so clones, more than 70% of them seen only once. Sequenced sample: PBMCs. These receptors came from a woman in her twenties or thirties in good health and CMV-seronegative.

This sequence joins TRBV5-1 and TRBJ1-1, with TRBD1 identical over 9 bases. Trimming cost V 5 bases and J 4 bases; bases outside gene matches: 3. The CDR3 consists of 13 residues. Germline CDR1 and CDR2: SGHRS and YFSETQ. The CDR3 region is CASSATGGTEAFF. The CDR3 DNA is TGCGCCAGCAGTGCGACAGGGGGCACTGAAGCTTTCTTT.

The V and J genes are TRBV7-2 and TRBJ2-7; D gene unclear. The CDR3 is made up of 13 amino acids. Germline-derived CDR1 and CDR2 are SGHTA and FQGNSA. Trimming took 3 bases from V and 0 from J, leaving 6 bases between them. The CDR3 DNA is TGTGCCAGCAGCTTCTCGAGCTCCTACGAGCAGTACTTC. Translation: CASSFSSSYEQYF.

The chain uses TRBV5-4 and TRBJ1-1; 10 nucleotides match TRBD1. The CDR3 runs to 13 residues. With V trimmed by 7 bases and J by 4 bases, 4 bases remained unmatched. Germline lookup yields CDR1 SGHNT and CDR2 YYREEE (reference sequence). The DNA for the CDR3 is TGTGCCAGCGGACAGGGGGGGACCACTGAAGCTTTCTTT. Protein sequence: CASGQGGTTEAFF.

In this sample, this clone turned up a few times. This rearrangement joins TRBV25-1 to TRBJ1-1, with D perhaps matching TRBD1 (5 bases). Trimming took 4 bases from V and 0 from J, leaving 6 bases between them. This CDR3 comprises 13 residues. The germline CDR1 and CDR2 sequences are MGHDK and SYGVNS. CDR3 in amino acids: CASSGQMNTEAFF. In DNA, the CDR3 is TGTGCCAGCAGTGGACAGATGAACACTGAAGCTTTCTTT.

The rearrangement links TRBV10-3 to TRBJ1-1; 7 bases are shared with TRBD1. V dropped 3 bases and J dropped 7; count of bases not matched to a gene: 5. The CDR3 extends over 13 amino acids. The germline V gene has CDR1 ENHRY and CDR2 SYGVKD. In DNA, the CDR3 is TGTGCCATCAGTGAAGGAGGGGGCAGTGAAGCTTTCTTT. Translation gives CAISEGGGSEAFF.

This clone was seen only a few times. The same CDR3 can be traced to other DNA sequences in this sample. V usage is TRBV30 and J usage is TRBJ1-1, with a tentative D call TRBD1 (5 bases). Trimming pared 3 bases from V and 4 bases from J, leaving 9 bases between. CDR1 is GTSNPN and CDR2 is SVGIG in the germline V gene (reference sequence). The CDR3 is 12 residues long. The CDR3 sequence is CAWSPGGTEAFF. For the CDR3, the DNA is TGTGCCTGGAGCCCCGGGGGCACTGAAGCTTTCTTT.

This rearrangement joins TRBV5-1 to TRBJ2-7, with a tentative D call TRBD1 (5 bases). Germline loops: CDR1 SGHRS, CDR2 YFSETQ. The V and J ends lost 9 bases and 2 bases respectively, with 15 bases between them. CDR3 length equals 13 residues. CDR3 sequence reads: CATTRAGTYEQYF. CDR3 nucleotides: TGCGCCACCACCCGGGCAGGGACCTACGAGCAGTACTTC.

CDR3 DNA: TGTGCCAGCACCACCTCAGGGCTGAACACTGAAGCTTTCTTT. It codes for CASTTSGLNTEAFF. This chain joins TRBV11-2 and TRBJ1-1, with TRBD1 as a possible D gene (5 bases). CDR3 length: 14 amino acids. V shed 7 bases and J shed 0 bases, with 12 bases lying between them. CDR1 is SGHAT and CDR2 is FQNNGV in the germline V gene. Looking up the rest from reference TRBV11-2 and TRBJ1-1 gives the full variable domain: EAGVAQSPRYKIIEKRQSVAFWCNPISGHATLYWYQQILGQGPKLLIQFQNNGVVDDSQLPKDRFSAERLKGVDSTLKIQPAKLEDSAVYLCASTTSGLNTEAFFGQGTRLTVV.

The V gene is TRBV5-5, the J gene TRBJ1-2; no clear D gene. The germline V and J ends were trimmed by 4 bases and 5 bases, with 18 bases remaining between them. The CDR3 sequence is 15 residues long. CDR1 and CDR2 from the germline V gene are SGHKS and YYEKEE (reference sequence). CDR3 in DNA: TGTGCCAGCAGCCTGCCCTTCCCGGGAGGGTATGGCTACACCTTC. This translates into CASSLPFPGGYGYTF.

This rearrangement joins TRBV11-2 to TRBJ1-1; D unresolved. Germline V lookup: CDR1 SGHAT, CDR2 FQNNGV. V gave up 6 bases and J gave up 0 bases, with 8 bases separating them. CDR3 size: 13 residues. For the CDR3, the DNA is TGTGCCAGCAGACCTACAGTGAACACTGAAGCTTTCTTT. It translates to CASRPTVNTEAFF.

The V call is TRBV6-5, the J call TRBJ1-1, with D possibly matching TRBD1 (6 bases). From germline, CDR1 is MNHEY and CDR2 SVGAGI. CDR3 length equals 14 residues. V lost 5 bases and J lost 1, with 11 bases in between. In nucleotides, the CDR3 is TGTGCCAGCAGTGAGACACAGGGGAACACTGAAGCTTTCTTT. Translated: CASSETQGNTEAFF.

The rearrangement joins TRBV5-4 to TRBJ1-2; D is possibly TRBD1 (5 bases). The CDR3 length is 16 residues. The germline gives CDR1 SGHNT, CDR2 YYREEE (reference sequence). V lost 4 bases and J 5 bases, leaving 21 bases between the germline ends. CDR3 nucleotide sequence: TGTGCCAGCAGCCCTTCCCGGATACAGGTCCTATATGGCTACACCTTC. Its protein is CASSPSRIQVLYGYTF.

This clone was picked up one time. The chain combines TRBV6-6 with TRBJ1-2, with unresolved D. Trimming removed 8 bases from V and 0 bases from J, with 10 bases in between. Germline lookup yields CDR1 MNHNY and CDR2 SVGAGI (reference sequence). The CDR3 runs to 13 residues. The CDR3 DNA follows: TGTGCCAGCCGAGAGTTAGCTAACTATGGCTACACCTTC. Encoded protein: CASRELANYGYTF.

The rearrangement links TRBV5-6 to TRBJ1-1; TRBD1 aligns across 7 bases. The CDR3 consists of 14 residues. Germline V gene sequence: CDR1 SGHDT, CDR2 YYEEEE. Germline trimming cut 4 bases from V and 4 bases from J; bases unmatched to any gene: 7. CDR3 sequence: CASSEQGQGTEAFF. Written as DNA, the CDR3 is TGTGCCAGCAGCGAACAGGGGCAAGGCACTGAAGCTTTCTTT.

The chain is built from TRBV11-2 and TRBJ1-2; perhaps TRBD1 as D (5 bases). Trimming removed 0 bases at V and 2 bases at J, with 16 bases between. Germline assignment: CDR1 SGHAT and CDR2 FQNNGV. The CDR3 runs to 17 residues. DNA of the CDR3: TGTGCCAGCAGCTTAGATCTGGCAGGGATTGCGAACTATGGCTACACCTTC. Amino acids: CASSLDLAGIANYGYTF. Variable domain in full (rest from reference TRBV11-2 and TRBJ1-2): EAGVAQSPRYKIIEKRQSVAFWCNPISGHATLYWYQQILGQGPKLLIQFQNNGVVDDSQLPKDRFSAERLKGVDSTLKIQPAKLEDSAVYLCASSLDLAGIANYGYTFGSGTRLTVV.

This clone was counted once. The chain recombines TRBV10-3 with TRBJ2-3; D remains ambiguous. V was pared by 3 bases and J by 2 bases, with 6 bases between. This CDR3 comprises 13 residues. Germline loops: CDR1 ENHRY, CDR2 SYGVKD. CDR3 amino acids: CAISDSVTDTQYF. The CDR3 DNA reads TGTGCCATCAGTGATTCGGTCACAGATACGCAGTATTTT.

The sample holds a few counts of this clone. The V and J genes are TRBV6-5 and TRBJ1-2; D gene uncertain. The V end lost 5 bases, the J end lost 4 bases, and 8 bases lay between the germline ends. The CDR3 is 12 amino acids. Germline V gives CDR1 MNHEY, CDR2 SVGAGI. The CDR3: CASSHGGYGYTF. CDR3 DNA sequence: TGTGCCAGCAGTCACGGAGGCTATGGCTACACCTTC.

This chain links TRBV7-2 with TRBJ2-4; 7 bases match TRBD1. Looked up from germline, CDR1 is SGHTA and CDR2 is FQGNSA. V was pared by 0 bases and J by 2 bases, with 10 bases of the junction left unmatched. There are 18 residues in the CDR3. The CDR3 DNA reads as TGTGCCAGCAGCTTAGCGGGACAGCCCTCCCTTCCCAAAAACATTCAGTACTTC. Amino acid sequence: CASSLAGQPSLPKNIQYF.

CDR3 residues: CARSFPGGYEQYF. The CDR3 DNA reads as TGTGCCAGAAGCTTCCCAGGGGGGTACGAGCAGTACTTC. The chain joins TRBV5-3 to TRBJ2-7; TRBD1 might be the D (7 bases). TRBV5-3 is labeled an ORF, and its function is uncertain. This CDR3 comprises 13 residues. With 2 bases removed from V and 4 bases from J, the gap between germline ends came to 10 bases.

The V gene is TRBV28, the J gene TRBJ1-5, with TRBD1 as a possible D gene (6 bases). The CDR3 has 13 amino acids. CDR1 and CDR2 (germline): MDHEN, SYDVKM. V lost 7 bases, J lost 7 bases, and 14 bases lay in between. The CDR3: CASTSGVGQPQHF. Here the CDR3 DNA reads TGTGCCAGCACCTCAGGGGTAGGGCAGCCCCAGCATTTT.

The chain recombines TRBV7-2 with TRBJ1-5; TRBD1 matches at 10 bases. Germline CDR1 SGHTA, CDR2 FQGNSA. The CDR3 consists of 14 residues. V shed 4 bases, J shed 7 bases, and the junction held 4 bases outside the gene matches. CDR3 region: CASSSTGGWQPQHF. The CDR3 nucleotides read TGTGCCAGCAGCTCGACAGGGGGCTGGCAGCCCCAGCATTTT.

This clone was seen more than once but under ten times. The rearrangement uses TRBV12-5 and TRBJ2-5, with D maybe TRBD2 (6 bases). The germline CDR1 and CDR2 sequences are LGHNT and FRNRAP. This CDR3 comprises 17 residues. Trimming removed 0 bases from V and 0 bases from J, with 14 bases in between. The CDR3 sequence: CASGLVGFGRYQETQYF. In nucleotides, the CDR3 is TGTGCTAGTGGTTTGGTAGGGTTTGGGAGGTACCAAGAGACCCAGTACTTC.

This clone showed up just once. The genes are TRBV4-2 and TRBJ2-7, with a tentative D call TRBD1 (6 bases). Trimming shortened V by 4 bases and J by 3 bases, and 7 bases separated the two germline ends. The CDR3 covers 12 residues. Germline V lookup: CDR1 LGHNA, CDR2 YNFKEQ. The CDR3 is CASSLGGYEQYF. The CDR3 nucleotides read TGTGCCAGCAGCCTAGGGGGCTACGAGCAGTACTTC.

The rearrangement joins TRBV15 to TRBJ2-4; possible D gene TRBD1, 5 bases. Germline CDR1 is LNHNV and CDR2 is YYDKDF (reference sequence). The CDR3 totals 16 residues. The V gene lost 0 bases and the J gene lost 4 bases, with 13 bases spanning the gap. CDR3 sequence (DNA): TGTGCCACCAGCAGAGATCGAAGGACAATGAAAAACATTCAGTACTTC. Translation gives CATSRDRRTMKNIQYF.

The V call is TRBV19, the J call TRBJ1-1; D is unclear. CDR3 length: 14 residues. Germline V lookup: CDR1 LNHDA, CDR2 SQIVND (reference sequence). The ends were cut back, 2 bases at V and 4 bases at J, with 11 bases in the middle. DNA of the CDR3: TGTGCCAGTAGTATAACGCTAGCGGGCACTGAAGCTTTCTTT. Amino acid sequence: CASSITLAGTEAFF.